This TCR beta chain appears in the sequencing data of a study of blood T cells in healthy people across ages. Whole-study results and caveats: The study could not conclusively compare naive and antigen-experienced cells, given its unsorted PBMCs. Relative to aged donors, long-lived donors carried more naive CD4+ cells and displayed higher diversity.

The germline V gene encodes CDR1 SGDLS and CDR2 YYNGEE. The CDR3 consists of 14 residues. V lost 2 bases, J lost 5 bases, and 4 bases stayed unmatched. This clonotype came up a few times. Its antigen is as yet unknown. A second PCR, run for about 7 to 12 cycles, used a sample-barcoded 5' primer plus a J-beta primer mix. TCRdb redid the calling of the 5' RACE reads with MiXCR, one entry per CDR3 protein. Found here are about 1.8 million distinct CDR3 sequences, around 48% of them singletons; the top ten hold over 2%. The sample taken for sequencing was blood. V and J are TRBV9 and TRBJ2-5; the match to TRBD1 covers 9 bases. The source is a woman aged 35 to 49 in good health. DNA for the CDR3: TGTGCCAGCAGCGTGGGGGACAGGGACGAGACCCAGTACTTC. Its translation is CASSVGDRDETQYF.